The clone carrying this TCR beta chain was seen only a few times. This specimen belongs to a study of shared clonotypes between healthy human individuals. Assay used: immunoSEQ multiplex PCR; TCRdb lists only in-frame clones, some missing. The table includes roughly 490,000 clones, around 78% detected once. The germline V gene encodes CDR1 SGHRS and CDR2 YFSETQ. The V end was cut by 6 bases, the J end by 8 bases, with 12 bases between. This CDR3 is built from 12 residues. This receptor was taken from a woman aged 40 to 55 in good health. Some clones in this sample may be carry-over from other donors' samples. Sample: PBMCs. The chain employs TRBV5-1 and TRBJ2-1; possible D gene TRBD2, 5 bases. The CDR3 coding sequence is TGCGCCAGCACACAAACTAGGGATGAGCAGTTCTTC. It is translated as CASTQTRDEQFF. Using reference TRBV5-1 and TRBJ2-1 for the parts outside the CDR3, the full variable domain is KAGVTQTPRYLIKTRGQQVTLSCSPISGHRSVSWYQQTPGQGLQFLFEYFSETQRNKGNFPGRFSGRQFSNSRSEMNVSTLELGDSALYLCASTQTRDEQFFGPGTRLTVL.